This TCR beta chain was recovered during a study of shared clonotypes between healthy human individuals. The CDR3 spans 14 residues. J gave up 0 bases and V 5 bases, and 4 bases lay outside the gene matches. From germline, CDR1 is KGHSH and CDR2 LQKENI. Here immunoSEQ multiplex PCR was the method, and the copy in TCRdb shows in-frame clones only, minus some. Here the sample spans approximately 2.5 million clones, over 85% being singletons. Material: naive CD4+ T cells from PBMCs. The subset here: CD45RA+ positively selected. The receptor was derived from a man between 18 and 35 years old in good health. Some clones in this sample may be carry-over from other donors' samples. The J gene is TRBJ2-7, the V gene TRBV18; 7 nucleotides agree with TRBD2. The CDR3 bases are TGTGCCAGCTCAGCGGCTAGCGGCTCCTACGAGCAGTACTTC. Translating gives CASSAASGSYEQYF.